This passage covers 12 T cell receptor beta chains from one sample sequenced in a study of cytomegalovirus exposure and HLA in healthy donors (dated by TCRdb to 2016 to 2017). The library was prepared using the immunoSEQ multiplex PCR assay. The multiplex PCR relied on a mix of 60 forward primers for TCR Vbeta segments and 13 reverse primers for TCR Jbeta segments. TCRdb took this table from immuneACCESS and kept in-frame rearrangements with V and J called. Such tables lack part of the clones; where checked against another copy, unresolved V genes explain under half of the gap, and the rest is unexplained. For this sample there are 100,000 to 150,000 clones; about four fifths appear just once. 3.6% of the sample belongs to the ten largest clones. The source material was PBMCs. Receptors originate from a woman in her thirties or forties in good health and CMV-seropositive.

The chain carries TRBV7-9 and TRBJ2-7; 9 positions agree with TRBD1. J lost 6 bases, V lost 5 bases, and 8 bases had no gene match. There are 14 residues in the CDR3. Germline values: CDR1 SEHNR, CDR2 FQNEAQ (reference sequence). CDR3 amino acids: CASSLWTGDGEQYF. CDR3 in DNA: TGTGCCAGCAGCCTTTGGACAGGGGACGGCGAGCAGTACTTC.

This chain joins TRBV5-6 and TRBJ2-1; TRBD2 agrees at 7 bases. The trim removed 0 bases at V and 7 bases at J, leaving 10 bases unmatched. The germline CDR1 and CDR2 sequences are SGHDT and YYEEEE. There are 16 residues in the CDR3. CDR3 nucleotide sequence: TGTGCCAGCAGCTTGGTAGGGAAGCTGGGAGGGAATGAGCAGTTCTTC. Its protein product is CASSLVGKLGGNEQFF.

The V call is TRBV11-2, the J call TRBJ2-7; D is perhaps TRBD2 (5 bases). In germline, CDR1 is SGHAT, CDR2 FQNNGV. The CDR3 length is 14 residues. Trimming left V 5 bases short and J 3 bases short, with 14 bases between. CDR3 nucleotide sequence: TGTGCCAGCAGCGGATCCGGGATGATCTACGAGCAGTACTTC. It codes for CASSGSGMIYEQYF. The variable domain in full, completed from reference TRBV11-2 and TRBJ2-7, reads EAGVAQSPRYKIIEKRQSVAFWCNPISGHATLYWYQQILGQGPKLLIQFQNNGVVDDSQLPKDRFSAERLKGVDSTLKIQPAKLEDSAVYLCASSGSGMIYEQYFGPGTRLTVT.

As DNA, the CDR3 is TGTGCCAGCAGCTTAGACTTAAACTATGGCTACACCTTC. The encoded protein is CASSLDLNYGYTF. V and J are TRBV7-2 and TRBJ1-2; D is ambiguous. The CDR3 is made up of 13 amino acids. Between the trimmed V and J ends, which lost 1 base and 2 bases, there was a span of 5 bases. CDR1 SGHTA and CDR2 FQGNSA come from the germline V gene.

The genes are TRBV5-6 and TRBJ1-6; D remains unclear. The V and J ends lost 4 bases and 4 bases respectively, with 18 bases between them. The germline CDR1 and CDR2 sequences are SGHDT and YYEEEE. The CDR3 length is 17 residues. The CDR3 bases are TGTGCCAGCAGCCCGAGACCCTTGACACCTTATAATTCACCCCTCCACTTT. Amino acids: CASSPRPLTPYNSPLHF.

This rearrangement joins TRBV5-4 to TRBJ1-2; D unresolved. The CDR3 runs to 12 residues. Germline loops: CDR1 SGHNT, CDR2 YYREEE (reference sequence). The V end lost 6 bases, the J end lost 4 bases, and 10 bases lay between the germline ends. CDR3 sequence reads: CASIPRGYGYTF. CDR3 in DNA: TGTGCCAGCATCCCGCGGGGCTATGGCTACACCTTC. The full variable domain, completed using reference TRBV5-4 and TRBJ1-2, is ETGVTQSPTHLIKTRGQQVTLRCSSQSGHNTVSWYQQALGQGPQFIFQYYREEENGRGNFPPRFSGLQFPNYSSELNVNALELDDSALYLCASIPRGYGYTFGSGTRLTVV.

The rearrangement joins TRBV7-2 to TRBJ2-3; perhaps TRBD2 as D (6 bases). The ends were cut back, 6 bases at V and 0 bases at J, with 13 bases in the middle. The length of the CDR3 is 15 residues. Germline V lookup: CDR1 SGHTA, CDR2 FQGNSA. As DNA, the CDR3 is TGTGCCAGCAGGTTCGCGGGACTTAGCACAGATACGCAGTATTTT. This translates into CASRFAGLSTDTQYF.

The gene calls are TRBV7-9 and TRBJ1-1; D gene uncertain. Germline V lookup: CDR1 SEHNR, CDR2 FQNEAQ (reference sequence). V was cut by 1 base and J by 11 bases, with 11 bases left in between. The CDR3 is 12 amino acids. The CDR3 reads CASSLESSTAFF. DNA of the CDR3: TGTGCCAGCAGCTTAGAATCTAGTACGGCTTTCTTT.

The chain recombines TRBV13 with TRBJ1-2; weak D call: TRBD1 (6 bases). V was shortened by 1 base and J by 6 bases, with 9 bases between the two germline ends. CDR3 length: 13 residues. The germline V gene has CDR1 PRHDT and CDR2 FYEKMQ (reference sequence). The CDR3 DNA follows: TGTGCCAGCAGCTTAGATGGGGGCCATGGCTACACCTTC. Translating gives CASSLDGGHGYTF.

This chain uses TRBV2 with TRBJ2-7; D might be TRBD2 (6 bases). The CDR3 spans 15 residues. The V end was cut by 1 base, the J end by 0 bases, with 10 bases between. Germline values: CDR1 SNHLY, CDR2 FYNNEI. The CDR3 here is CASSEGVADSYEQYF. In DNA form, the CDR3 reads TGTGCCAGCAGTGAAGGCGTAGCGGACTCCTACGAGCAGTACTTC.

This clone was picked up a small number of times. This chain connects TRBV7-8 to TRBJ1-2; D might be TRBD1 (6 bases). CDR3 length: 15 residues. The germline V and J ends were trimmed by 2 bases and 0 bases, with 10 bases remaining between them. Looked up from germline, CDR1 is SGHVS and CDR2 is FQNEAQ. The CDR3 reads CASSLRDKPNYGYTF. For the CDR3, the DNA is TGTGCCAGCAGCTTAAGGGACAAACCTAACTATGGCTACACCTTC.

In this sample, this clone turned up a few times. In DNA form, the CDR3 reads TGTGCCAGCAGCACACCCCTGGGGACTAGCGGGATAGAGGAGAGCTCCTACGAGCAGTACTTC. As protein: CASSTPLGTSGIEESSYEQYF. J is TRBJ2-7 and V is TRBV9; 13 bases match TRBD2. CDR1 is SGDLS and CDR2 is YYNGEE in the germline V gene. With 4 bases clipped from V and 0 bases from J, the junction kept 19 bases outside the gene matches. This CDR3 is built from 21 residues.